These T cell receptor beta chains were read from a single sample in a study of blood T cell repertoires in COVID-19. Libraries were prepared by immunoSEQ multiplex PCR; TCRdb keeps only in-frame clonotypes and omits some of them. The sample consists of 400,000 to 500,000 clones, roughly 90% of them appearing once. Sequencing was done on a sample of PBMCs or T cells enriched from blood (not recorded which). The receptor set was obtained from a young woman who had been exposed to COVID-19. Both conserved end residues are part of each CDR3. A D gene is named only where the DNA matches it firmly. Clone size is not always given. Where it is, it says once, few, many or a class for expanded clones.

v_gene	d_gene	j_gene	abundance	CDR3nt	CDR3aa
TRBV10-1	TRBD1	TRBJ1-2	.	TGCGCCAGGGACAGGCTGACTGCCTGTGGCTACACCTTC	CARDRLTACGYTF
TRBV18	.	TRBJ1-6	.	TGTGCCAGCTCACCGAAGGACTTTAATTCACCCCTCCACTTT	CASSPKDFNSPLHF
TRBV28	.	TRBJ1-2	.	TGTGCCACCTCCCCCCACAGGAACGGAATCTATGGCTACACCTTC	CATSPHRNGIYGYTF
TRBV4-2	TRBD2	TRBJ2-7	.	TGTGCCAGCAGCCAAGATACTAGCGGGGCTTACTACGAGCAGTACTTC	CASSQDTSGAYYEQYF
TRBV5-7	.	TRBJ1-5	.	TGTGCCACCCGGGGAGGGGAATATCAGCCCCAGCATTTT	CATRGGEYQPQHF
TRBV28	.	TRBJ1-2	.	TGTGCCAGCGGAGAACGGGCTAACTATGGCTACACCTTC	CASGERANYGYTF
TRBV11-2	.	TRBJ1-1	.	TGTGCCAGCAGCCCTCAGGACTCCTCCATGAACACTGAAGCTTTCTTT	CASSPQDSSMNTEAFF
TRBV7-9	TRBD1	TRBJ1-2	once	TGTGCCAGCAGCCTATTACAGGGGAACTATGGCTACACCTTC	CASSLLQGNYGYTF
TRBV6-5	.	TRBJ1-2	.	TGTGCCAGCAGTTACTTATCCAATGGGGCCTATGGCTACACCTTC	CASSYLSNGAYGYTF
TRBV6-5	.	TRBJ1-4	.	TGTGCCAGCAGTTCCGGGAGCGTTGTTGAAAAACTGTTTTTT	CASSSGSVVEKLFF
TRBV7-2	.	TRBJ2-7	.	TGTGCCAGCAGCACATACCTCCGGCAGGGCGAGCAGTACTTC	CASSTYLRQGEQYF
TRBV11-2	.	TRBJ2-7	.	TGTGCCAGCAGCTTAGTCAGGGAGGCCCACGAGCAGTACTTC	CASSLVREAHEQYF
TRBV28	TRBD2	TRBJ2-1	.	TGTGCCAGCAAACTCAGGACGGGAGGCAGGGATGAGCAGTTCTTC	CASKLRTGGRDEQFF
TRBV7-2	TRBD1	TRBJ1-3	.	TGTGCCAGCAGCTTAGGGGACAGTCGATCTGGAAACACCATATATTTT	CASSLGDSRSGNTIYF
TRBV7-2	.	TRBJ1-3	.	TGTGCCAGCAGCTTAGTAGGACTCAGCTCTGGAAACACCATATATTTT	CASSLVGLSSGNTIYF
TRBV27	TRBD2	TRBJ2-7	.	TGTGCCAGCAGCCCGGGGCTAGCGGGATTCTACGAGCAGTACTTC	CASSPGLAGFYEQYF
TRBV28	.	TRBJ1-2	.	TGTGCCAGCAGTCCCCGAGCGTTCATTCGTGACTATGGCTACACCTTC	CASSPRAFIRDYGYTF
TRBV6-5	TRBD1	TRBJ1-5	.	TGTGCCAGCAGTCCGGGACAGGGGTACAATCAGCCCCAGCATTTT	CASSPGQGYNQPQHF
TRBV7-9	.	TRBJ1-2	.	TGTGCCAGCAGCCCCCCGGTGCGGGTCAGGGGAGGCTACACCTTC	CASSPPVRVRGGYTF
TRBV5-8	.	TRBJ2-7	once	TGTGCCAGCAGCTCCACAGGGATCGCGGACGAGCAGTACTTC	CASSSTGIADEQYF
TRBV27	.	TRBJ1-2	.	TGTGCCAGCAGTTTGGGCAGACCTAACTATGGCTACACCTTC	CASSLGRPNYGYTF
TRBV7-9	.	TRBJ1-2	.	TGTGCCAGCAGCCCAAACCCTTTCGGGGGCTACACCTTC	CASSPNPFGGYTF
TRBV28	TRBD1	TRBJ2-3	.	TGTGCCAGCAGTTCAGGGGGATCAGGGGATACGCAGTATTTT	CASSSGGSGDTQYF
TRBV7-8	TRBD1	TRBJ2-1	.	TGTGCCAGCAGCTTCCACAGGGGATACAATGAGCAGTTCTTC	CASSFHRGYNEQFF
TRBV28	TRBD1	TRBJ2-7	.	TGTGCCAGCAGTTTATTCGACAGGGGTAACGAGCAGTACTTC	CASSLFDRGNEQYF
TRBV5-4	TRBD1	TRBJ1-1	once	TGTGCCAGCAGCGAAATAGGGCGGACAGGAGACACTGAAGCTTTCTTT	CASSEIGRTGDTEAFF
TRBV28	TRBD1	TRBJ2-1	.	TGTGCCAGCAGCATAACAGGGGCTAATGAGCAGTTCTTC	CASSITGANEQFF
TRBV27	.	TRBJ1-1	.	TGTGCCAGCAGACTCCGGGAGGGCATCGCTGAAGCTTTCTTT	CASRLREGIAEAFF
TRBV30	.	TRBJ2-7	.	TGTGCCTGCCTGGACAGCAAAAGCTCCTACGAGCAGTACTTC	CACLDSKSSYEQYF
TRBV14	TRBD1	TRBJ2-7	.	TGTGCCAGCAGCCAAGTTCGTAGGCTGGGCAGGGGGCCCTATGAGCAGTACTTC	CASSQVRRLGRGPYEQYF
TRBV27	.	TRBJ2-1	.	TGTGCCAGCAGTTTGCTCGGCGGTGACTCCTACAATGAGCAGTTCTTC	CASSLLGGDSYNEQFF
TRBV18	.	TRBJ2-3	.	TGTGCCAGCTCACTGAGCTTATCCAGCACAGATACGCAGTATTTT	CASSLSLSSTDTQYF
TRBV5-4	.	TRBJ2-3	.	TGTGCCAGCAGCCTTAGCGGACGTGCAGATACGCAGTATTTT	CASSLSGRADTQYF
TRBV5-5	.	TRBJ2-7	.	TGTGCCAGCAGCTTGGCCCCCACCGGGTACGAGCAGTACTTC	CASSLAPTGYEQYF
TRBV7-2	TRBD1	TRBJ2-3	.	TGTGCCAGCAGCTTAGGACAGGGTAGCGATACGCAGTATTTT	CASSLGQGSDTQYF
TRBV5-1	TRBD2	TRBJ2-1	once	TGCGCCAGCAGCTTATGGACTAGCGGAAAATACAATGAGCAGTTCTTC	CASSLWTSGKYNEQFF
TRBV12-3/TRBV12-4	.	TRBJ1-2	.	TGTGCCAGCGGTCCCCGGGAAGGCTACACCTTC	CASGPREGYTF
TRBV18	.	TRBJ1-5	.	TGTGCCAGCTCACAAATGGACAGTTCCAATCAGCCCCAGCATTTT	CASSQMDSSNQPQHF
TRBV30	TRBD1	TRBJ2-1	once	TGTGCCTGGAGTAGGGGGACAGGGAGTTCTTTCAATGAGCAGTTCTTC	CAWSRGTGSSFNEQFF
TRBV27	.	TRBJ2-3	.	TGTGCCAGCAGTTCAAGACTAGACGCGACAGATACGCAGTATTTT	CASSSRLDATDTQYF
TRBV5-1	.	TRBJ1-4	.	TGCGCCAGCAGGGACAGCGTTAATGAAAAACTGTTTTTT	CASRDSVNEKLFF
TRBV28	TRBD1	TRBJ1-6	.	TGTGCCAGCAGTATAATATACCCCGGGACAGGAACCCTCCACTTT	CASSIIYPGTGTLHF
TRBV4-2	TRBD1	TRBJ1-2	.	TGTGCCAGCAGCCAGGCCGCCGGGACAGGGGGCACAAACACCTTC	CASSQAAGTGGTNTF
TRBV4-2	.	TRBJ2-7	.	TGTGCCAGCAGCCAAGATCCCCAGGCCGGGGCCTACGAGCAGTACTTC	CASSQDPQAGAYEQYF
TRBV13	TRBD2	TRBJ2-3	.	TGTGCCAGCAGCTTCTCGACTAGCGGAGATACGCAGTATTTT	CASSFSTSGDTQYF
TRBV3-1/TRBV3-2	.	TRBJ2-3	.	TGTGCCAGCAGCCAACAGTCCATAAGCACAGATACGCAGTATTTT	CASSQQSISTDTQYF
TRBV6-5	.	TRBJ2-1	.	TGTGCCAGCACCCGAACTAGCAATGAGCAGTTCTTC	CASTRTSNEQFF
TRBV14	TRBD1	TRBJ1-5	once	TGTGCCAGCAGTCCTTCCGGGACAGAAAATCAGCCCCAGCATTTT	CASSPSGTENQPQHF
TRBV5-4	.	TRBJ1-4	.	TGTGCCAGCAGCTTGTGGAGCAGAAATGAAAAACTGTTTTTT	CASSLWSRNEKLFF
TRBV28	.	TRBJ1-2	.	TGTGCCAGCAGCCAATTGACGGGGGACCCCTATGGCTACACCTTC	CASSQLTGDPYGYTF
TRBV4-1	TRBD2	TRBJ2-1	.	TGCGCCAGCAGCCATCCGGCGGGAGGAGAAGGTGAGCAGTTCTTC	CASSHPAGGEGEQFF
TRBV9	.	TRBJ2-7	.	TGTGCCAGCAGCCCAGGACTGATCTACGAGCAGTACTTC	CASSPGLIYEQYF
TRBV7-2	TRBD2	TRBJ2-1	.	TGTGCCAGCAGCTTCGTAGCGGGGACTTTTCTCTTC	CASSFVAGTFLF